This T cell receptor beta chain is from a study of blood T cells in healthy people across ages. Germline V gene sequence: CDR1 SGHRS, CDR2 YFSETQ. V was clipped by 2 bases and J by 0 bases, with 6 bases between them. This CDR3 is built from 14 residues. A sample-barcoded 5' primer and a J-beta primer mix were used in a second PCR of about 7 to 12 cycles. MiXCR was run by TCRdb on the 5' RACE reads, yielding one entry per CDR3 protein. The data contain about 1.1 million distinct CDR3 sequences, around two fifths of them singletons. The clonotype was recovered from a young man in good health. The V and J genes are TRBV5-1 and TRBJ2-4, with D unresolved. Specimen: blood. Here the CDR3 reads CASSFDPAKNIQYF. Here the CDR3 DNA reads TGCGCCAGCAGCTTTGACCCAGCCAAAAACATTCAGTACTTC.